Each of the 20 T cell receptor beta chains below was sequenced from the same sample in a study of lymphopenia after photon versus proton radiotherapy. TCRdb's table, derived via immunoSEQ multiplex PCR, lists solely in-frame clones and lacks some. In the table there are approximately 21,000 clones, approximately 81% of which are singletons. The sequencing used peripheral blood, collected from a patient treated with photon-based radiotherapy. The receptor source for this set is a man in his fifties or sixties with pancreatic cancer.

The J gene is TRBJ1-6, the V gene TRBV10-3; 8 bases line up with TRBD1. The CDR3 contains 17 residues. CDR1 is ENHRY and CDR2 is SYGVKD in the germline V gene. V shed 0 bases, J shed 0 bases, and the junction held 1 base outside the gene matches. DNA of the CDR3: TGTGCCATCAGTGAGTCGACAGGGGACTCCTATAATTCACCCCTCCACTTT. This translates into CAISESTGDSYNSPLHF.

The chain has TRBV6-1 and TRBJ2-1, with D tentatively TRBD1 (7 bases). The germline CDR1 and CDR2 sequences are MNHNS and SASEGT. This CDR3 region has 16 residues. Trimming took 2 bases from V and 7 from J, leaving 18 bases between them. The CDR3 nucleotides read TGTGCCAGCAGTGAAATTCCGGGCAGGGGGAGGAATGAGCAGTTCTTC. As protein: CASSEIPGRGRNEQFF.

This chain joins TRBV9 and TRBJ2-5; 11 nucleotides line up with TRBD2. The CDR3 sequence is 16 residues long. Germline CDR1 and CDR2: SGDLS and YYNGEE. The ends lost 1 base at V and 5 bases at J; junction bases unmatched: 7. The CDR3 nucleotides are TGTGCCAGCAGCGTAATAGCGGGGGGGCCAGGGGAGACCCAGTACTTC. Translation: CASSVIAGGPGETQYF.

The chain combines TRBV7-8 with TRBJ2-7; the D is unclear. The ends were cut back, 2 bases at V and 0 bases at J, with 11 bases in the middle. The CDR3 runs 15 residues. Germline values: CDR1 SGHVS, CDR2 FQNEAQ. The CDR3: CASSLKGPASYEQYF. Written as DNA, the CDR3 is TGTGCCAGCAGCTTAAAGGGTCCGGCCTCCTACGAGCAGTACTTC.

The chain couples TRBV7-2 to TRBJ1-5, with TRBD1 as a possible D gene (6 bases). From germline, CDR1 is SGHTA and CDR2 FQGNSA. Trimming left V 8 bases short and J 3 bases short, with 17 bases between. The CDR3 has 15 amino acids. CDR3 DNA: TGTGCCAGCGGCGAGGGCAGGGGAACCAATCAGCCCCAGCATTTT. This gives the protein CASGEGRGTNQPQHF.

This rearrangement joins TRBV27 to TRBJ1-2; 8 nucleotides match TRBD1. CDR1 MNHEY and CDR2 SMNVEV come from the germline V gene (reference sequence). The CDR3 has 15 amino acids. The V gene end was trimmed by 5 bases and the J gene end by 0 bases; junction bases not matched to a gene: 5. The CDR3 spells CASSTRTGSNYGYTF. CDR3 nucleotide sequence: TGTGCCAGCAGTACCCGGACAGGGTCTAACTATGGCTACACCTTC.

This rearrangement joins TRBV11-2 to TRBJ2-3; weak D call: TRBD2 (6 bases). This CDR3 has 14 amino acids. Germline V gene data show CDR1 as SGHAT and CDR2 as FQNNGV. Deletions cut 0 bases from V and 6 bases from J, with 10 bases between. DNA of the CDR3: TGTGCCAGCAGCTTAGATCTCCGGGGGGATACGCAGTATTTT. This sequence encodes CASSLDLRGDTQYF.

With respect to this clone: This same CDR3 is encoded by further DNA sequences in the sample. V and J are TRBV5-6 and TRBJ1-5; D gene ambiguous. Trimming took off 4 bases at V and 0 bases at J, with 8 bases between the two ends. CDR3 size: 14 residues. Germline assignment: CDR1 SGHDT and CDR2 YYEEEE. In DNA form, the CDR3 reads TGTGCCAGCAGCCCGAATTATAGCAATCAGCCCCAGCATTTT. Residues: CASSPNYSNQPQHF. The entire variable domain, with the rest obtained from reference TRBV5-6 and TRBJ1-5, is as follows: DAGVTQSPTHLIKTRGQQVTLRCSPKSGHDTVSWYQQALGQGPQFIFQYYEEEERQRGNFPDRFSGHQFPNYSSELNVNALLLGDSALYLCASSPNYSNQPQHFGDGTRLSIL.

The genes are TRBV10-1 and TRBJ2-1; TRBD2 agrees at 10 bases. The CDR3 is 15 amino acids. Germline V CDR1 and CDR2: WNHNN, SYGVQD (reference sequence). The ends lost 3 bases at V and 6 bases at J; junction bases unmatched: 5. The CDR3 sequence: CASSDILAGSNEQFF. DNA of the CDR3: TGCGCCAGCAGTGATATACTAGCGGGATCCAATGAGCAGTTCTTC.

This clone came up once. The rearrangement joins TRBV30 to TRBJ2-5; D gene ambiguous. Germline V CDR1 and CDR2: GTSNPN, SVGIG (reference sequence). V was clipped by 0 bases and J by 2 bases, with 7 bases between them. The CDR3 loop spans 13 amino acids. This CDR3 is CAWSVALQETQYF. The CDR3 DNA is TGTGCCTGGAGTGTAGCACTTCAAGAGACCCAGTACTTC.

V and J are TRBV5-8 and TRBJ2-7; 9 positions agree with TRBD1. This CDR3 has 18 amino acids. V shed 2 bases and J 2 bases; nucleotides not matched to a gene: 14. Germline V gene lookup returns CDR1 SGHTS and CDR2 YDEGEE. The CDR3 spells CASSFLGPGQGMTYEQYF. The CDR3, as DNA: TGTGCCAGCAGCTTTCTAGGTCCTGGACAGGGGATGACCTACGAGCAGTACTTC. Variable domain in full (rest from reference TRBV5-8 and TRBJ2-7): EAGVTQSPTHLIKTRGQQATLRCSPISGHTSVYWYQQALGLGLQFLLWYDEGEERNRGNFPPRFSGRQFPNYSSELNVNALELEDSALYLCASSFLGPGQGMTYEQYFGPGTRLTVT.

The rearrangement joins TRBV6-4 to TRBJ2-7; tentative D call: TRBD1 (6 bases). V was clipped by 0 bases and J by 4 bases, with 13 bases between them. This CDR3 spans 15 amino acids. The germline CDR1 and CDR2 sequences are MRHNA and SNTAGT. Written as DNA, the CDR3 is TGTGCCAGCAGTGACTCGACTGGGGGCTGGTACGAGCAGTACTTC. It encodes CASSDSTGGWYEQYF.

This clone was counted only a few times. CDR3 sequence: CASSLAAGDYYGYTF. The CDR3 nucleotides are TGTGCCAGCAGCTTAGCGGCCGGAGACTACTATGGCTACACCTTC. The V gene is TRBV7-3, the J gene TRBJ1-2, with D unresolved. The V end was cut by 2 bases, the J end by 3 bases, with 13 bases between. This CDR3 is 15 amino acids long. CDR1 SGHTA and CDR2 FQGTGA come from the germline V gene.

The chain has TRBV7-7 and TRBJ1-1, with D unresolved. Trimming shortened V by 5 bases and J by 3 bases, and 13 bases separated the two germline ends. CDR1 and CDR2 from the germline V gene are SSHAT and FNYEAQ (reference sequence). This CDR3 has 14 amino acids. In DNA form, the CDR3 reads TGTGCCAGCAGCCCCGACCCAGCGGACACTGAAGCTTTCTTT. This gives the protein CASSPDPADTEAFF.

CDR3 in DNA: TGCGCCAGCAAGGCAACCGCAGGGAACTATGGCTACACCTTC. Residues: CASKATAGNYGYTF. The genes are TRBV5-1 and TRBJ1-2; possibly TRBD1 for D (5 bases). CDR1 and CDR2 (germline): SGHRS, YFSETQ. The CDR3 runs to 14 residues. The V end lost 6 bases, the J end lost 2 bases, and 14 bases lay between the germline ends.

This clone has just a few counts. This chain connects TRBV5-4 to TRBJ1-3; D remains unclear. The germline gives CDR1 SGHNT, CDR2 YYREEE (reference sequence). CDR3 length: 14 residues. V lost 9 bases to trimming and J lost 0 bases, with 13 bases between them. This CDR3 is CATARESSGNTIYF. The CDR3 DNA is TGTGCCACCGCGCGGGAGAGCTCTGGAAACACCATATATTTT.

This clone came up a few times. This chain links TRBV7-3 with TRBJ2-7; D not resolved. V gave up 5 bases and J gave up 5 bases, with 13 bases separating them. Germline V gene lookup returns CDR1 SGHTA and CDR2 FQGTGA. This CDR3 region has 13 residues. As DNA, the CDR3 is TGTGCCAGCAGCCCCCAATTTGGGAACGAGCAGTACTTC. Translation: CASSPQFGNEQYF.

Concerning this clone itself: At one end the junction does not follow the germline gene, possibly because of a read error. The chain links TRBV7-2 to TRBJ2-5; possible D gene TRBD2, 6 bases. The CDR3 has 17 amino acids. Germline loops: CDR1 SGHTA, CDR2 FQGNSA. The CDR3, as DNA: TGCGCCAGCAGCCCAGACGCTAGCGCGACCTCCATGGTGACCCAGTACTTC. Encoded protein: CASSPDASATSMVTQYF.

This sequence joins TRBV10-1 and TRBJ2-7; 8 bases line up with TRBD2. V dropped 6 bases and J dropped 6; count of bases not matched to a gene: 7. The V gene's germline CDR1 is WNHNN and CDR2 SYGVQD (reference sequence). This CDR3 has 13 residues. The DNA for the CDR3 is TGCGCCAGCAGCGGGGGGGCCTTCCTCGAGCAGTACTTC. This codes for CASSGGAFLEQYF.

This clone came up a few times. In DNA, the CDR3 is TGCGCCAGCAGCCAAGATCATGGGCGGGGTAGCACAGATACGCAGTATTTT. It specifies CASSQDHGRGSTDTQYF. This chain links TRBV4-3 with TRBJ2-3, with D possibly being TRBD2 (6 bases). Trimming shortened V by 0 bases and J by 0 bases, and 13 bases separated the two germline ends. From germline, CDR1 is LGHNA and CDR2 YSLEER. This CDR3 has 17 residues.